The 19 T cell receptor beta chains below were found in one sample sequenced in a study of T-cell reconstitution after alpha-beta-depleted transplantation in children. Unique molecular identifiers tagged the TCRbeta library. Each CDR3 protein is one row after TCRdb ran MiXCR on the PCR reads. The data hold 440,000 or so distinct CDR3 sequences, with approximately 11% observed a single time. The input for sequencing was PBMCs from the stem cell graft donor, taken from the stem cell graft. The receptors were gathered from a human donor who donated a stem cell graft to a child with acute myeloid leukemia.

At least ten counts were recorded for this clonotype. The V and J genes are TRBV12-3 or TRBV12-4 and TRBJ2-5, with 8 bases aligning to TRBD2. Trimming cost V 8 bases and J 4 bases; bases outside gene matches: 9. The length of the CDR3 is 14 residues. CDR3 residues: CASGTAGARETQYF. The CDR3 DNA is TGTGCCAGCGGAACAGCGGGGGCGAGAGAGACCCAGTACTTC.

This clonotype was seen many times. The chain couples TRBV6-2 or TRBV6-3 to TRBJ2-6; 9 bases line up with TRBD1. V was clipped by 5 bases and J by 1 base; unmatched bases: 3. The CDR3 loop spans 16 amino acids. Germline V gene sequence: CDR1 MNHEY, CDR2 SVGEGT. This CDR3 is CASSPGTGSGANVLTF. The CDR3, as DNA: TGTGCCAGCAGTCCCGGGACAGGGTCTGGGGCCAACGTCCTGACTTTC.

Many counts were recorded for this clonotype. This chain uses TRBV10-3 with TRBJ1-1; D unresolved. Germline V gene data show CDR1 as ENHRY and CDR2 as SYGVKD. The V gene lost 4 bases and the J gene lost 4 bases, with 10 bases spanning the gap. The CDR3 is 13 amino acids. CDR3 loop: CAISGRLITEAFF. CDR3 coding DNA: TGTGCCATCAGTGGACGTCTAATCACTGAAGCTTTCTTT.

This clonotype has more than one count but fewer than ten. The gene calls are TRBV5-1 and TRBJ2-5; 9 nucleotides agree with TRBD1. The CDR3 runs 14 residues. Germline V gene lookup returns CDR1 SGHRS and CDR2 YFSETQ. Losses at the gene ends were 4 bases for V and 4 bases for J; bases not matched to a gene: 5. The CDR3 here is CASSTTGGRETQYF. CDR3 DNA: TGCGCCAGCAGCACAACAGGGGGCCGAGAGACCCAGTACTTC.

This clonotype occurred a few times. Sequence at one end of the junction differs from germline and may be a read error. V is TRBV4-3 and J is TRBJ1-5; D is unclear. CDR3 length equals 13 residues. Looked up from germline, CDR1 is LGHNA and CDR2 is YSLEER. CDR3 bases: TGCGCCAGCAGCCAAGATAGCAGTCAGCCCCAGCATTTT. It specifies CASSQDSSQPQHF.

The chain couples TRBV5-1 to TRBJ2-3; 8 positions match TRBD2. Per germline, CDR1 SGHRS and CDR2 YFSETQ. V dropped 0 bases and J dropped 5; count of bases not matched to a gene: 5. The CDR3 spans 15 residues. The CDR3 loop is CASSLAGGGGDTQYF. The CDR3 nucleotides read TGCGCCAGCAGCTTGGCCGGGGGGGGCGGAGATACGCAGTATTTT.

The table lists this clonotype with many counts. The V gene is TRBV29-1, the J gene TRBJ2-7; D gene unclear. The CDR3 runs to 13 residues. The ends were cut back, 3 bases at V and 2 bases at J, with 11 bases in the middle. Looked up from germline, CDR1 is SQVTM and CDR2 is ANQGSEA. The chain's CDR3 is CSVESTRPYEQYV. The CDR3 DNA sequence: TGCAGCGTTGAGAGTACCAGACCCTACGAGCAGTACGTC.

The genes are TRBV12-3 or TRBV12-4 and TRBJ1-4; tentatively, D is TRBD1 (5 bases). This CDR3 has 14 residues. V was trimmed by 3 bases and J by 10 bases, leaving 15 bases between them. The CDR3 sequence is CASSFGVPGGKLFF. CDR3 DNA: TGTGCCAGCAGTTTCGGAGTTCCGGGGGGAAAACTGTTTTTT.

V and J are TRBV27 and TRBJ2-4; TRBD2 aligns across 9 bases. Trimming removed 5 bases from V and 9 bases from J; junction bases left unmatched: 11. The germline V gene has CDR1 MNHEY and CDR2 SMNVEV (reference sequence). CDR3 length equals 15 residues. CDR3 sequence: CASSPPGLATGIQYF. The CDR3 nucleotides are TGTGCCAGCAGTCCCCCGGGACTAGCTACTGGCATTCAGTACTTC.

Many counts were recorded for this clonotype. This rearrangement joins TRBV20-1 to TRBJ1-1, with D possibly matching TRBD1 (6 bases). CDR3 length: 14 residues. Germline CDR1 DFQATT, CDR2 SNEGSKA (reference sequence). V lost 3 bases to trimming and J lost 2 bases, with 13 bases between them. The CDR3: CSASPDSRNTEAFF. CDR3 coding DNA: TGCAGTGCTAGCCCGGACAGCAGAAACACTGAAGCTTTCTTT.

This clonotype has more than one count but fewer than ten. The chain has TRBV10-2 and TRBJ2-2; 14 nucleotides match TRBD2. Germline assignment: CDR1 WSHSY and CDR2 SAAADI. Trimming at V came to 7 bases and at J to 8 bases, leaving 6 bases not matched to a gene. The length of the CDR3 is 15 residues. The CDR3 region is CASKTGLAGAGELFF. CDR3 in DNA: TGCGCCAGCAAGACGGGACTAGCGGGAGCGGGGGAGCTGTTTTTT.

This chain joins TRBV5-4 and TRBJ2-2; 7 nucleotides line up with TRBD2. This CDR3 contains 19 residues. The V gene's germline CDR1 is SGHNT and CDR2 YYREEE (reference sequence). The V gene end was trimmed by 3 bases and the J gene end by 4 bases; junction bases not matched to a gene: 18. The CDR3 coding sequence is TGTGCCAGCAGCTCCCTCCCCTTGGGGGGGAGGGGATCCACCGGGGAGCTGTTTTTT. Protein sequence: CASSSLPLGGRGSTGELFF.

This clonotype has a count of ten or more. The chain is built from TRBV5-1 and TRBJ2-1; D is ambiguous. The germline CDR1 and CDR2 sequences are SGHRS and YFSETQ. This CDR3 has 12 residues. The ends were cut back, 6 bases at V and 4 bases at J, with 8 bases in the middle. The DNA for the CDR3 is TGCGCCAGCATACGGCAGTACAATGAGCAGTTCTTC. This codes for CASIRQYNEQFF.

V gene TRBV20-1 combines with J gene TRBJ1-6; D perhaps matches TRBD1 (5 bases). V was clipped by 3 bases and J by 1 base, with 16 bases between them. In germline, CDR1 is DFQATT, CDR2 SNEGSKA (reference sequence). This CDR3 spans 17 amino acids. The CDR3, as DNA: TGCAGTGCTAGCTCTCACTTCGGGGGATCCTATAATTCACCCCTCCACTTT. The encoded protein is CSASSHFGGSYNSPLHF.

The chain has TRBV29-1 and TRBJ1-5; D gene unclear. Germline V gene lookup returns CDR1 SQVTM and CDR2 ANQGSEA. CDR3 length equals 14 residues. The germline V and J ends were trimmed by 6 bases and 8 bases, with 20 bases remaining between them. The CDR3 DNA follows: TGCAGCGTCCTTCCGGCCCGCTTCGATGAGCCCCAGCATTTT. It translates to CSVLPARFDEPQHF.

The chain is built from TRBV10-3 and TRBJ2-5, with 8 bases identical to TRBD1. V was clipped by 6 bases and J by 3 bases; unmatched bases: 6. CDR3 length: 14 amino acids. From germline, CDR1 is ENHRY and CDR2 SYGVKD. CDR3 DNA: TGTGCCATCAGCCCGGACAGGGTGGAAGAGACCCAGTACTTC. This encodes CAISPDRVEETQYF.

The chain uses TRBV7-6 and TRBJ2-7; TRBD2 might be the D (5 bases). The CDR3 runs to 13 residues. V shed 4 bases and J shed 4 bases, with 11 bases lying between them. Germline loops: CDR1 SGHVS, CDR2 FNYEAQ. CDR3 region: CASSSGKYYEQYV. The CDR3 bases are TGTGCCAGCAGCTCGGGGAAGTATTACGAGCAGTACGTC.

V usage is TRBV5-1 and J usage is TRBJ2-1; TRBD2 matches at 10 bases. The CDR3 extends over 16 amino acids. Trimming cost V 1 base and J 12 bases; bases outside gene matches: 13. Per germline, CDR1 SGHRS and CDR2 YFSETQ. CDR3 nucleotide sequence: TGCGCCAGCAGCTTGTCTAGCGGGGGCTACAATGACGTGCAGTTCTTC. Translated, it gives CASSLSSGGYNDVQFF.

V and J are TRBV12-3 or TRBV12-4 and TRBJ2-1; 9 nucleotides agree with TRBD2. J gave up 6 bases and V 3 bases, and 6 bases lay outside the gene matches. There are 15 residues in the CDR3. CDR3 nucleotides: TGTGCCAGCAGTTTCTTTGCGGGAGGGTTCAATGAGCAGTTCTTC. It is translated as CASSFFAGGFNEQFF.